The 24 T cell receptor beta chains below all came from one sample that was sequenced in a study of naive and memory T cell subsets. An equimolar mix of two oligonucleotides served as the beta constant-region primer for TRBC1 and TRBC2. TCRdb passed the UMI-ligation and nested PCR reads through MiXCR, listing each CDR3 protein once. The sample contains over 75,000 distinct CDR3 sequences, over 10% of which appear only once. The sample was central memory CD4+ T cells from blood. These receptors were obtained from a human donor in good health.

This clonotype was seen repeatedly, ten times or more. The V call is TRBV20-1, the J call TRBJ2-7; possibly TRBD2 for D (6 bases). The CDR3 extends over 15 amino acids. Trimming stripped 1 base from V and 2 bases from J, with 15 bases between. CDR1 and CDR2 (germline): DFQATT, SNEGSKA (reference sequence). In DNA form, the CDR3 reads TGCAGTGCTAGAGGTTTGGCGGGACTCGCCTACGAGCAGTACTTC. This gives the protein CSARGLAGLAYEQYF.

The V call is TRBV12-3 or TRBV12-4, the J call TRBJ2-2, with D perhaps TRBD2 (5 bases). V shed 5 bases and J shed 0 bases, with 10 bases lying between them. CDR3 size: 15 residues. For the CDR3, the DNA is TGTGCCAGCAGTCAAGGAGGAGCGAACACCGGGGAGCTGTTTTTT. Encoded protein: CASSQGGANTGELFF.

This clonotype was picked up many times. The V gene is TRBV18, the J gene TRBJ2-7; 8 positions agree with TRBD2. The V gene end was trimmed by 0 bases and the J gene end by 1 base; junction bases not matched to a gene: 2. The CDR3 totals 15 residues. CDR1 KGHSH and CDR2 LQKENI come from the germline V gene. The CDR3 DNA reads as TGTGCCAGCTCACCACCGAGCGGGGGTTCCTACGAGCAGTACTTC. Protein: CASSPPSGGSYEQYF.

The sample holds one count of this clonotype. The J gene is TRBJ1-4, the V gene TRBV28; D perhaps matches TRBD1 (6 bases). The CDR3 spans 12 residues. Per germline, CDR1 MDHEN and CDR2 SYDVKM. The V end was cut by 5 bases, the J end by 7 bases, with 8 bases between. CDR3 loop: CASSTDSEKLFF. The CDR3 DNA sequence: TGTGCCAGCAGTACGGACAGTGAAAAACTGTTTTTT.

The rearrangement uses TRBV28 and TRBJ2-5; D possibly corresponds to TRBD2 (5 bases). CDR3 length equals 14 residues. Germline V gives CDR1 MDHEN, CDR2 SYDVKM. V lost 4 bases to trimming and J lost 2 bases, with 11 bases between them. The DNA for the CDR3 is TGTGCCAGCAGTTCCCGGACGGGGCAAGAGACCCAGTACTTC. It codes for CASSSRTGQETQYF. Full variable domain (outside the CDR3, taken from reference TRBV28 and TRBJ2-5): DVKVTQSSRYLVKRTGEKVFLECVQDMDHENMFWYRQDPGLGLRLIYFSYDVKMKEKGDIPEGYSVSREKKERFSLILESASTNQTSMYLCASSSRTGQETQYFGPGTRLLVL.

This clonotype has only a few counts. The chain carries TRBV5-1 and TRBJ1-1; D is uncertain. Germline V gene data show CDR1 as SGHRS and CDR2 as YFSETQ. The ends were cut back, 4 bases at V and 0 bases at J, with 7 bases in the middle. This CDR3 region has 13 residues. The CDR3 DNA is TGCGCCAGCAGCACCACGGTGAACACTGAAGCTTTCTTT. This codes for CASSTTVNTEAFF.

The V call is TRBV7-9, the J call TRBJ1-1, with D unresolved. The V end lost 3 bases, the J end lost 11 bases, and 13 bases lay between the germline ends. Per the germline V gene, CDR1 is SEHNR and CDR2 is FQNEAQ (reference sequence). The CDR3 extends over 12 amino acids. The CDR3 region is CASSFSAGSAFF. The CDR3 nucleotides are TGTGCCAGCAGCTTTTCGGCGGGATCGGCTTTCTTT.

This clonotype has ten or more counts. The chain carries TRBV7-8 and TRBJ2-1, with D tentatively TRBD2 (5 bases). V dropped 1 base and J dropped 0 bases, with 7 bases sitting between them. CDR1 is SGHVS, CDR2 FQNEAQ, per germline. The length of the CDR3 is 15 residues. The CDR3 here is CASSLVGDSYNEQFF. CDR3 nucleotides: TGTGCCAGCAGCTTAGTGGGAGACTCCTACAATGAGCAGTTCTTC.

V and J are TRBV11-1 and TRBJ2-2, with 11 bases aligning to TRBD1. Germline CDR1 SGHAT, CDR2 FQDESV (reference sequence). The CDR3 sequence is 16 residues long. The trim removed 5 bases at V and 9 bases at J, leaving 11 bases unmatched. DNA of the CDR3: TGTGCCAGCAGCCGCGCCGGGACAGGGGGACTCAGGGAGCTGTTTTTT. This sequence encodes CASSRAGTGGLRELFF.

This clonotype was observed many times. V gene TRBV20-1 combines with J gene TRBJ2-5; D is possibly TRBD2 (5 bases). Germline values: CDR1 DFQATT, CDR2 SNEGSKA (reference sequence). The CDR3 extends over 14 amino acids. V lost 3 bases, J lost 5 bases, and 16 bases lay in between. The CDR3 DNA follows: TGCAGTGCTAGGATCGCGGCGGGTCAGGAGACCCAGTACTTC. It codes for CSARIAAGQETQYF.

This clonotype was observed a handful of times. The CDR3 sequence is CSARASSRTEAFF. As DNA, the CDR3 is TGCAGTGCTAGAGCATCGAGTCGGACTGAAGCTTTCTTT. The chain combines TRBV20-1 with TRBJ1-1; D call uncertain. Deletions cut 1 base from V and 5 bases from J, with 11 bases between. The CDR3 is 13 residues long. Germline CDR1 reads DFQATT; CDR2 reads SNEGSKA (reference sequence).

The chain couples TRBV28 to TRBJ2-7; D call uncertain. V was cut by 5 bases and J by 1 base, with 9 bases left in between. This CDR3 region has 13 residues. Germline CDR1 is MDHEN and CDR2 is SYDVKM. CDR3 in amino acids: CASSPSNSYEQYF. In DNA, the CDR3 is TGTGCCAGCAGTCCCAGTAATTCCTACGAGCAGTACTTC.

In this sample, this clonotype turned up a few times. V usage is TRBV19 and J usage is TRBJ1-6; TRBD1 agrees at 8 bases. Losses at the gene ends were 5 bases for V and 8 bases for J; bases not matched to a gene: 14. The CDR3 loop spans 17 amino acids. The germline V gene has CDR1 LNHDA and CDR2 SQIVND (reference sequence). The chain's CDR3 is CASSSPGGEDVDSPLHF. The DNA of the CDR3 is TGTGCCAGTAGTTCACCAGGGGGCGAGGATGTGGATTCACCCCTCCACTTT.

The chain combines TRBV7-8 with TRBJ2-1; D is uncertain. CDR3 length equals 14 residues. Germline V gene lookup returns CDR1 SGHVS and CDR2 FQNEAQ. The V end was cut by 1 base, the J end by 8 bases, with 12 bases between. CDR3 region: CASSLVPSADEQFF. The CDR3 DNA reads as TGTGCCAGCAGCTTAGTTCCCAGTGCCGATGAGCAGTTCTTC.

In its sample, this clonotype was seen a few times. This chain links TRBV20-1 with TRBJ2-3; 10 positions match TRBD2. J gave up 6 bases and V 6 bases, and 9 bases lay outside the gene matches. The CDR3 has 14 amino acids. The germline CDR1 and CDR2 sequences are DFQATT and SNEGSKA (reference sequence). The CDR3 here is CSARLSGRLDTQYF. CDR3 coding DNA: TGCAGTGCCCGGCTTAGCGGGAGGTTGGATACGCAGTATTTT.

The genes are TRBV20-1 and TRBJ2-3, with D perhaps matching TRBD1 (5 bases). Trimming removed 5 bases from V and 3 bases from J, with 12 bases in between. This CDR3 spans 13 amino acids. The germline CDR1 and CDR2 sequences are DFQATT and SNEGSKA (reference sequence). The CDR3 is CSARRAGTDTQYF. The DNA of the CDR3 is TGCAGTGCTCGTCGGGCAGGGACAGATACGCAGTATTTT.

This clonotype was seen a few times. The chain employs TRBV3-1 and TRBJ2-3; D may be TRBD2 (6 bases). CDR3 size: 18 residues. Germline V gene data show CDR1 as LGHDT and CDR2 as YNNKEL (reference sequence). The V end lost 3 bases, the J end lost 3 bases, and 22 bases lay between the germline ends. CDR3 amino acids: CASSHTLRGRWATDTQYF. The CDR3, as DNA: TGTGCCAGCAGCCATACCTTGCGGGGCCGATGGGCGACAGATACGCAGTATTTT.

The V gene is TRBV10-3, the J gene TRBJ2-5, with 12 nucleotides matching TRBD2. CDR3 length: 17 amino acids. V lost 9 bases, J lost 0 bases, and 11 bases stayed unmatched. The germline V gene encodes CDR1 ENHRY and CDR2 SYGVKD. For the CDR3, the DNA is TGTGCCATACGTTCGGGACTAGCGGGTCCTCACCAAGAGACCCAGTACTTC. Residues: CAIRSGLAGPHQETQYF.

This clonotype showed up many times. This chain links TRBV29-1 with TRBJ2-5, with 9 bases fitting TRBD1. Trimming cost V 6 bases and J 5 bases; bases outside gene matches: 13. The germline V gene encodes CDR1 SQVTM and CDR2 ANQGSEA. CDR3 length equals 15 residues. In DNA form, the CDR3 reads TGCAGCGTGGGGTCGGGGACAGGGTCTGCGGAGACCCAGTACTTC. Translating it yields CSVGSGTGSAETQYF.

The CDR3 protein is CASSSDGDHNEQFF. Here the CDR3 DNA reads TGTGCCAGCAGCTCCGACGGGGATCACAATGAGCAGTTCTTC. V and J are TRBV7-6 and TRBJ2-1, with D possibly being TRBD2 (5 bases). V was clipped by 4 bases and J by 5 bases, with 12 bases between them. Germline-derived CDR1 and CDR2 are SGHVS and FNYEAQ. This CDR3 is built from 14 residues.

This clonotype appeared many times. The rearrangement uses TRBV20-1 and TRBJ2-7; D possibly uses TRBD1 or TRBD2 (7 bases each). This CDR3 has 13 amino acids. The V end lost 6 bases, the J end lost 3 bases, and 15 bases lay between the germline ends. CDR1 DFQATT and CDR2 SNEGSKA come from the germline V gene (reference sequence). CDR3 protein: CSANRGLRYEQYF. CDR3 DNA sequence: TGCAGTGCGAACAGGGGACTACGCTACGAGCAGTACTTC.

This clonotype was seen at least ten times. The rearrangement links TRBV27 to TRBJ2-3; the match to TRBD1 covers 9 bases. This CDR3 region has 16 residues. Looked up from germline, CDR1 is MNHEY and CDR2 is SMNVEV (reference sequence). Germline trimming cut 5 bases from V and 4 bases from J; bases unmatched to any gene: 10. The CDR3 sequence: CASSRPGQGWADTQYF. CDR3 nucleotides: TGTGCCAGCAGTCGTCCGGGACAGGGATGGGCAGATACGCAGTATTTT.

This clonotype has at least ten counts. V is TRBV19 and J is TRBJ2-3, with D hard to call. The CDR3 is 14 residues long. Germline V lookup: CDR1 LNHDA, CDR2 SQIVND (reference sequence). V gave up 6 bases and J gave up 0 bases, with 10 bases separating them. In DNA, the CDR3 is TGTGCCAGTAGGCGGACCACTAGCACAGATACGCAGTATTTT. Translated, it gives CASRRTTSTDTQYF.

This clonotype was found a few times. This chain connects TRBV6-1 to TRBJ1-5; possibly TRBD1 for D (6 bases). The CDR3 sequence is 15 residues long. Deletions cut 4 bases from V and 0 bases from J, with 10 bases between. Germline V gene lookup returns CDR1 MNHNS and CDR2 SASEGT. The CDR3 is CASSVGQYSNQPQHF. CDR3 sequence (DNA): TGTGCCAGCAGTGTAGGACAGTATAGCAATCAGCCCCAGCATTTT.